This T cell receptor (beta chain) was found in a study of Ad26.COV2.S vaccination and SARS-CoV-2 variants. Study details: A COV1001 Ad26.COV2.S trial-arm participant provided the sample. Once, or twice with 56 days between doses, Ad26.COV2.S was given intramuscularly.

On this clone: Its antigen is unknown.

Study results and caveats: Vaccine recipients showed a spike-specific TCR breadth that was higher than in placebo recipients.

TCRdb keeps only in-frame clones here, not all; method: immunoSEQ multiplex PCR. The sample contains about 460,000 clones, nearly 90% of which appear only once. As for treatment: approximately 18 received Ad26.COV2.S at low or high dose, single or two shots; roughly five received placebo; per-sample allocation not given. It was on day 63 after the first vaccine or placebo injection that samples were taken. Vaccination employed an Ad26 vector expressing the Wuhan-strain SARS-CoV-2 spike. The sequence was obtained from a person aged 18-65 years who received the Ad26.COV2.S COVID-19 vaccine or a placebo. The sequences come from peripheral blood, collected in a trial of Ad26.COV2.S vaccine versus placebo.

The CDR3 here is CASNSPGRKRVDGYTF. In DNA, the CDR3 is TGTGCCAGCAACTCTCCGGGACGTAAGAGGGTTGATGGCTACACCTTC. The chain recombines TRBV28 with TRBJ1-2, with a tentative D call TRBD1 (5 bases). CDR1 MDHEN and CDR2 SYDVKM come from the germline V gene. The V gene lost 7 bases and the J gene lost 6 bases, with 24 bases spanning the gap. This CDR3 has 16 residues.